These 29 T cell receptor beta chains originate from one sample sequenced in a study of control samples from healthy donors and cancer patients. The table came from immunoSEQ multiplex PCR; TCRdb's copy has only in-frame clones and leaves some out. The sample holds more than 95,000 clones, about 89% seen once. Sequenced sample: PBMCs. Receptors originate from a man in his 60s with lung cancer.

The V call is TRBV6-5, the J call TRBJ1-5; D call uncertain. In germline, CDR1 is MNHEY, CDR2 SVGAGI. The V and J ends lost 5 bases and 0 bases respectively, with 8 bases between them. The CDR3 has 14 residues. The CDR3 DNA is TGTGCCAGCAGTAACGGACCTAGCAATCAGCCCCAGCATTTT. Translation gives CASSNGPSNQPQHF.

The gene calls are TRBV7-9 and TRBJ2-1; D uncertain. Trimming took 5 bases from V and 7 from J, leaving 6 bases between them. Germline-derived CDR1 and CDR2 are SEHNR and FQNEAQ (reference sequence). This CDR3 is 11 amino acids long. The CDR3 sequence is CASSRTNEQFF. The DNA for the CDR3 is TGTGCCAGCAGCCGGACGAATGAGCAGTTCTTC. The whole variable domain, remainder taken from reference TRBV7-9 and TRBJ2-1, is DTGVSQNPRHKITKRGQNVTFRCDPISEHNRLYWYRQTLGQGPEFLTYFQNEAQLEKSRLLSDRFSAERPKGSFSTLEIQRTEQGDSAMYLCASSRTNEQFFGPGTRLTVL.

The chain joins TRBV10-1 to TRBJ2-1; perhaps TRBD2 as D (6 bases). The V gene lost 0 bases and the J gene lost 7 bases, with 13 bases spanning the gap. The CDR3 runs 15 residues. Germline assignment: CDR1 WNHNN and CDR2 SYGVQD (reference sequence). CDR3 nucleotide sequence: TGCGCCAGCAGTGAGTCCCGACTAGTCGGTAATGAGCAGTTCTTC. Its protein product is CASSESRLVGNEQFF.

The genes are TRBV23-1 and TRBJ2-3; 7 bases agree with TRBD2. TRBV23-1 is an open reading frame, and its role is uncertain. This CDR3 spans 14 amino acids. V lost 6 bases and J lost 3; bases outside the gene matches: 6. The CDR3 sequence: CASRIGRDTDTQYF. The CDR3, as DNA: TGCGCCAGCAGGATTGGGAGGGATACAGATACGCAGTATTTT.

The V and J genes are TRBV27 and TRBJ1-2; TRBD1 matches at 8 bases. This CDR3 is built from 15 residues. Trimming removed 3 bases from V and 6 bases from J; junction bases left unmatched: 9. The germline gives CDR1 MNHEY, CDR2 SMNVEV (reference sequence). The CDR3 sequence: CASSFRQGRVDGYTF. The CDR3 DNA reads as TGTGCCAGCAGTTTTCGACAGGGGAGGGTAGATGGCTACACCTTC.

This rearrangement joins TRBV4-1 to TRBJ2-7, with a weak D call TRBD2 (6 bases). V dropped 0 bases and J dropped 4 bases, with 16 bases sitting between them. The V gene's germline CDR1 is MGHRA and CDR2 YSYEKL. This CDR3 has 16 residues. The CDR3 is CASSQEEGCRMYEQYV. In DNA, the CDR3 is TGCGCCAGCAGCCAAGAGGAGGGATGTAGGATGTACGAGCAGTACGTC.

J is TRBJ1-4 and V is TRBV27; 7 bases align to TRBD1. The CDR3 loop spans 14 amino acids. CDR1 is MNHEY and CDR2 is SMNVEV in the germline V gene (reference sequence). V dropped 4 bases and J dropped 8; count of bases not matched to a gene: 7. CDR3 amino acids: CASSSTGVEEKLFF. CDR3 in DNA: TGTGCCAGCAGTTCTACAGGGGTGGAAGAAAAACTGTTTTTT.

J is TRBJ2-6 and V is TRBV6-4; D is possibly TRBD2 (6 bases). V lost 8 bases to trimming and J lost 2 bases, with 7 bases between them. This CDR3 has 13 residues. CDR1 MRHNA and CDR2 SNTAGT come from the germline V gene. This CDR3 is CASGGTGANVLTF. Here the CDR3 DNA reads TGTGCCAGCGGGGGGACTGGGGCCAACGTCCTGACTTTC.

The chain recombines TRBV5-1 with TRBJ2-7, with D possibly TRBD1 on 6 matching bases. Germline V gene lookup returns CDR1 SGHRS and CDR2 YFSETQ. The V and J ends lost 2 bases and 2 bases respectively, with 8 bases between them. The CDR3 contains 13 residues. The CDR3 sequence: CASSFQGTYEQYF. The CDR3 nucleotides read TGCGCCAGCAGCTTTCAGGGGACCTACGAGCAGTACTTC.

The rearrangement links TRBV3-1 (or the pseudogene TRBV3-2) to TRBJ2-2; D is uncertain. The CDR3 contains 14 residues. Germline V gives CDR1 LGHDT, CDR2 YNNKEL (reference sequence). Deletions cut 2 bases from V and 1 base from J, with 5 bases between. The CDR3 protein is CASSQRRNTGELFF. CDR3 bases: TGTGCCAGCAGCCAACGAAGGAACACCGGGGAGCTGTTTTTT.

The J gene is TRBJ1-5, the V gene TRBV15, with TRBD1 identical over 7 bases. The J segment lost 7 bases and the V segment lost 1 base, leaving 10 bases of the junction unmatched. Germline V CDR1 and CDR2: LNHNV, YYDKDF (reference sequence). CDR3 length equals 16 residues. DNA for the CDR3: TGTGCCACCAGCAGAGCTACGACAGGGTTTTCCCAGCCCCAGCATTTT. It codes for CATSRATTGFSQPQHF.

In this sample, this clone turned up once. The chain combines TRBV6-5 with TRBJ1-6; 8 bases are shared with TRBD1. The CDR3 has 14 amino acids. Germline V lookup: CDR1 MNHEY, CDR2 SVGAGI. V shed 2 bases, J shed 7 bases, and the junction held 1 base outside the gene matches. The CDR3 DNA sequence: TGTGCCAGCAGTTACCGGGACAGGAATTCACCCCTCCACTTT. Translated, it gives CASSYRDRNSPLHF.

The chain joins TRBV7-8 to TRBJ1-2, with D perhaps TRBD1 (5 bases). This CDR3 spans 13 amino acids. The germline V gene encodes CDR1 SGHVS and CDR2 FQNEAQ. V was cut by 6 bases and J by 4 bases, with 12 bases left in between. CDR3 sequence reads: CASRISGGYGYTF. CDR3 nucleotides: TGTGCCAGCAGAATATCGGGGGGCTATGGCTACACCTTC. The full variable domain, completed using reference TRBV7-8 and TRBJ1-2, is GAGVSQSPRYKVAKRGQDVALRCDPISGHVSLFWYQQALGQGPEFLTYFQNEAQLDKSGLPSDRFFAERPEGSVSTLKIQRTQQEDSAVYLCASRISGGYGYTFGSGTRLTVV.

In this sample, this clone turned up once. The chain is built from TRBV6-6 and TRBJ1-6; D is undetermined. The V gene lost 6 bases and the J gene lost 0 bases, with 6 bases spanning the gap. Germline-derived CDR1 and CDR2 are MNHNY and SVGAGI (reference sequence). The CDR3 is made up of 14 amino acids. This CDR3 reads CASSRFSYNSPLHF. The CDR3 DNA follows: TGTGCCAGCAGCAGATTCTCCTATAATTCACCCCTCCACTTT.

This chain joins TRBV7-3 and TRBJ2-4, with D possibly TRBD2 on 7 matching bases. Germline V gives CDR1 SGHTA, CDR2 FQGTGA. V gave up 5 bases and J gave up 14 bases, with 19 bases separating them. This CDR3 spans 13 amino acids. The CDR3 DNA is TGTGCCAGCAGCCCCCAAGGGGGGGGATTAAAGTACTTC. Translated, it gives CASSPQGGGLKYF.

The rearrangement links TRBV3-1 (or the pseudogene TRBV3-2) to TRBJ2-1; the match to TRBD2 covers 9 bases. Germline CDR1 and CDR2: LGHDT and YNNKEL (reference sequence). The CDR3 consists of 17 residues. J gave up 4 bases and V 0 bases, and 7 bases lay outside the gene matches. CDR3 amino acids: CASSQDRVAGDYNEQFF. The CDR3 DNA reads TGTGCCAGCAGCCAAGATCGAGTAGCGGGGGATTACAATGAGCAGTTCTTC.

The chain joins TRBV5-4 to TRBJ2-2; D is ambiguous. Trimming stripped 2 bases from V and 5 bases from J, with 4 bases between. This CDR3 comprises 12 residues. The germline V gene has CDR1 SGHNT and CDR2 YYREEE (reference sequence). CDR3 coding DNA: TGTGCCAGCAGCTTCTATACCGGGGAGCTGTTTTTT. It specifies CASSFYTGELFF.

The V call is TRBV14, the J call TRBJ1-5, with a weak D call TRBD1 (5 bases). V was cut by 7 bases and J by 0 bases, with 10 bases left in between. CDR1 is SGHDN and CDR2 is FVKESK in the germline V gene. The CDR3 runs 14 residues. CDR3 sequence reads: CASKGTNSNQPQHF. DNA of the CDR3: TGTGCCAGCAAAGGGACTAATAGCAATCAGCCCCAGCATTTT.

This clone was picked up one time. The chain combines TRBV6-6 with TRBJ1-6; D might be TRBD1 (5 bases). CDR1 and CDR2 from the germline V gene are MNHNY and SVGAGI (reference sequence). The V and J ends lost 11 bases and 4 bases respectively, with 12 bases between them. This CDR3 contains 13 residues. The CDR3 reads CAGSDIYNSPLHF. As DNA, the CDR3 is TGTGCCGGATCGGACATTTATAATTCACCCCTCCACTTT.

The chain employs TRBV18 and TRBJ1-5; 9 bases agree with TRBD1. This CDR3 spans 16 amino acids. Germline CDR1 KGHSH, CDR2 LQKENI. V shed 4 bases, J shed 4 bases, and the junction held 8 bases outside the gene matches. The CDR3 region has the DNA TGTGCCAGCTCACAGGGGAACAGGGGGCGAAATCAGCCCCAGCATTTT. This encodes CASSQGNRGRNQPQHF.

A single count supports this clone. V gene TRBV20-1 combines with J gene TRBJ1-1, with TRBD1 matching 8 bases. Germline values: CDR1 DFQATT, CDR2 SNEGSKA (reference sequence). The CDR3 sequence is 12 residues long. V shed 3 bases, J shed 6 bases, and the junction held 3 bases outside the gene matches. DNA of the CDR3: TGCAGTGCTAGTGGACAGGGCGCTGAAGCTTTCTTT. Protein sequence: CSASGQGAEAFF.

The chain couples TRBV7-2 to TRBJ1-5; D might be TRBD1 (6 bases). This CDR3 comprises 14 residues. The ends were cut back, 3 bases at V and 4 bases at J, with 10 bases in the middle. Germline CDR1 reads SGHTA; CDR2 reads FQGNSA. In nucleotides, the CDR3 is TGTGCCAGCAGCTTGCAGGGGCGGAATCAGCCCCAGCATTTT. Translation gives CASSLQGRNQPQHF.

V and J are TRBV5-1 and TRBJ2-3; D ambiguous. The V end lost 2 bases, the J end lost 4 bases, and 2 bases lay between the germline ends. CDR3 length: 11 amino acids. Germline values: CDR1 SGHRS, CDR2 YFSETQ. CDR3 in DNA: TGCGCCAGCAGCTTCGCAGATACGCAGTATTTT. It yields the protein CASSFADTQYF.

This chain joins TRBV4-1 and TRBJ1-5; D is unclear. The CDR3 has 14 amino acids. V lost 0 bases and J 6 bases, leaving 9 bases between the germline ends. Per germline, CDR1 MGHRA and CDR2 YSYEKL. CDR3 sequence reads: CASSQDYVSQPQHF. CDR3 DNA: TGCGCCAGCAGCCAAGATTACGTAAGTCAGCCCCAGCATTTT.

The chain joins TRBV5-1 to TRBJ2-2; D possibly corresponds to TRBD1 (6 bases). V gave up 1 base and J gave up 8 bases, with 9 bases separating them. CDR1 and CDR2 from the germline V gene are SGHRS and YFSETQ. CDR3 length: 13 residues. The CDR3 DNA reads TGCGCCAGCAGCTTGAGGGGGTCGGGGGAGCTGTTTTTT. Its translation is CASSLRGSGELFF.

The CDR3 sequence: CASSRGGSTEAFF. The CDR3 DNA sequence: TGTGCCAGCAGTAGGGGGGGATCCACTGAAGCTTTCTTT. The gene calls are TRBV12-3 or TRBV12-4 and TRBJ1-1, with D possibly TRBD1 on 6 matching bases. The CDR3 has 13 residues. The germline V and J ends were trimmed by 5 bases and 4 bases, with 11 bases remaining between them.

The rearrangement uses TRBV10-1 and TRBJ1-1; no firm D call. V was clipped by 8 bases and J by 4 bases, with 17 bases between them. The CDR3 extends over 14 amino acids. The V gene's germline CDR1 is WNHNN and CDR2 SYGVQD (reference sequence). CDR3 sequence (DNA): TGCGCCAGCTCGATTAAGTTAGGAGCCACTGAAGCTTTCTTT. This codes for CASSIKLGATEAFF.

This clone counts as medium-sized. For the CDR3, the DNA is TGTGCCAGCACCCGGCCTAATTCCTACAATGAGCAGTTCTTC. Its protein product is CASTRPNSYNEQFF. The gene calls are TRBV27 and TRBJ2-1; D gene unclear. Trimming cost V 7 bases and J 1 base, with 11 bases left between them. The length of the CDR3 is 14 residues. Germline V gene lookup returns CDR1 MNHEY and CDR2 SMNVEV (reference sequence).

The genes are TRBV7-8 and TRBJ1-1; D may be TRBD1 (5 bases). The germline V and J ends were trimmed by 5 bases and 0 bases, with 16 bases remaining between them. There are 16 residues in the CDR3. CDR1 is SGHVS and CDR2 is FQNEAQ in the germline V gene. The CDR3 DNA reads TGTGCCAGCAGCCCCTTAGGGGTGACAGTGAACACTGAAGCTTTCTTT. Protein sequence: CASSPLGVTVNTEAFF.